This T cell receptor beta chain was observed in a study of shared clonotypes between healthy human individuals. General study findings and limits: Relative to memory subsets, naive subsets generally showed larger estimated richness. Depth of sequencing was expected to influence donor clonotype sharing.

Per sorted-subset replicate PCR, input was approximately 210 ng DNA, representing about 29,000 T cell genomes. Generated by immunoSEQ multiplex PCR, the TCRdb table keeps only in-frame clones and is missing some. Among roughly 640,000 clones listed, around 97% were seen once. For this clone: Its antigen is undetermined.

Germline V CDR1 and CDR2: LNHDA, SQIVND (reference sequence). J was trimmed by 3 bases and V by 4 bases; bases with no gene match: 8. This CDR3 contains 17 residues. The origin of this receptor is a woman aged 25 to 45 in good health. The gene calls are TRBV19 and TRBJ2-4, with 11 bases lining up with TRBD1. Sample: naive CD4+ T cells sorted from blood. Subset noted: CD45RA+ positively selected. The chain's CDR3 is CASSTRTGGVGKNIQYF. Here the CDR3 DNA reads TGTGCCAGTAGTACGAGGACAGGGGGCGTCGGCAAAAACATTCAGTACTTC. The full variable domain, rest sourced from reference TRBV19 and TRBJ2-4, is DGGITQSPKYLFRKEGQNVTLSCEQNLNHDAMYWYRQDPGQGLRLIYYSQIVNDFQKGDIAEGYSVSREKKESFPLTVTSAQKNPTAFYLCASSTRTGGVGKNIQYFGAGTRLSVL.